This T cell receptor (beta chain) was sequenced in a study of CD8 T cells in ankylosing spondylitis. The study's findings and limits: As for the disease-linked clones, they showed a CD8+ phenotype and occurred at relatively low frequencies in peripheral blood.

Molecular-barcoded quantitative 5'-RACE produced these TCR beta libraries. Via MiXCR, TCRdb re-called the 5' RACE reads, giving one row per CDR3 protein. The data contain 380,000 or so distinct CDR3 sequences, roughly 20% of them singletons. This clonotype has just a few counts. Its antigen remains unknown. Germline-derived CDR1 and CDR2 are SGHAT and FQDESV (reference sequence). Trimming removed 1 base at V and 7 bases at J, with 11 bases between. The CDR3 contains 14 residues. The V and J genes are TRBV11-1 and TRBJ2-1; D may correspond to TRBD1 or TRBD2 (5 bases each). The sample consisted of blood, either unsorted or a sorted T cell fraction (not recorded which). This receptor was taken from a male donor with ankylosing spondylitis or in good health (not recorded which). The CDR3 is CASSLGGNRNEQFF. The CDR3 DNA reads as TGTGCCAGCAGCTTAGGGGGGAATCGAAATGAGCAGTTCTTC. The entire variable domain, with the rest obtained from reference TRBV11-1 and TRBJ2-1, is as follows: EAEVAQSPRYKITEKSQAVAFWCDPISGHATLYWYRQILGQGPELLVQFQDESVVDDSQLPKDRFSAERLKGVDSTLKIQPAELGDSAMYLCASSLGGNRNEQFFGPGTRLTVL.